These 5 T cell receptor beta chains were sequenced from one sample in a study. A single record per CDR3 protein comes from TCRdb applying MiXCR to the 5' RACE reads. Of thousands of distinct CDR3 sequences in the sample, roughly three fifths were seen once. Tregs were sorted as CD4+CD25+CD127-/low cells. The material sequenced was Tregs sorted from a lymph node. The receptors were sampled from a female donor with breast cancer.

The chain uses TRBV2 and TRBJ2-1, with D uncertain. CDR3 length: 11 amino acids. Germline V CDR1 and CDR2: SNHLY, FYNNEI. Trimming left V 8 bases short and J 9 bases short, with 11 bases between. The DNA of the CDR3 is TGTGCCAGCGGACGCCAAGTTGAGCAGTTCTTC. This encodes CASGRQVEQFF. The full variable domain, in which reference TRBV2 and TRBJ2-1 provide the parts outside the CDR3, is EPEVTQTPSHQVTQMGQEVILRCVPISNHLYFYWYRQILGQKVEFLVSFYNNEISEKSEIFDDQFSVERPDGSNFTLKIRSTKLEDSAMYFCASGRQVEQFFGPGTRLTVL.

The genes are TRBV29-1 and TRBJ1-2; tentatively, D is TRBD1 (6 bases). The CDR3 has 11 amino acids. The V end was cut by 7 bases, the J end by 3 bases, with 9 bases between. Germline V gene lookup returns CDR1 SQVTM and CDR2 ANQGSEA. CDR3 residues: CSGQEDYGYTF. For the CDR3, the DNA is TGCAGCGGACAGGAGGACTATGGCTACACCTTC. The complete variable domain, with remaining parts taken from reference TRBV29-1 and TRBJ1-2, reads SAVISQKPSRDICQRGTSLTIQCQVDSQVTMMFWYRQQPGQSLTLIATANQGSEATYESGFVIDKFPISRPNLTFSTLTVSNMSPEDSSIYLCSGQEDYGYTFGSGTRLTVV.

This chain uses TRBV11-2 with TRBJ2-2, with TRBD2 matching 9 bases. The CDR3 consists of 15 residues. Germline V gene sequence: CDR1 SGHAT, CDR2 FQNNGV. V gave up 3 bases and J gave up 6 bases; unmatched junction bases: 5. The CDR3 loop is CASSFLTSGSGELFF. The CDR3 bases are TGTGCCAGCAGCTTTTTGACTAGCGGATCCGGGGAGCTGTTTTTT.

The chain has TRBV20-1 and TRBJ2-1; D uncertain. Germline CDR1 DFQATT, CDR2 SNEGSKA (reference sequence). This CDR3 is 14 amino acids long. Trimming cost V 6 bases and J 0 bases, with 12 bases left between them. CDR3 region: CSAEALSSYNEQFF. Here the CDR3 DNA reads TGCAGTGCAGAGGCCCTCAGCTCCTACAATGAGCAGTTCTTC.

This clonotype was recorded once. A junction boundary mismatches the germline segment, possibly from a read error. The chain combines TRBV5-1 with TRBJ2-1; D not resolved. The germline V gene encodes CDR1 SGHRS and CDR2 YFSETQ. The CDR3 contains 14 residues. The CDR3 spells CASSLVGPTHEQSF. Written as DNA, the CDR3 is TGCGCCAGCAGCTTGGTTGGACCCACCCATGAGCAGTCCTTC.